The clone carrying this T cell receptor beta chain has more than one count but fewer than ten. The record originates from a study of T cells after yellow fever vaccination. Study details: It was SMART-Seq v4 Ultra Low Input that prepared the fractions with low cell numbers.

MiXCR, run by TCRdb on the 5' RACE reads, gives a single entry per CDR3 protein. The data contain 170,000 or so distinct CDR3 sequences, around 9.3% of them singletons. This CDR3 contains 17 residues. The germline CDR1 and CDR2 sequences are LGHNT and FRNRAP. Trimming shortened V by 0 bases and J by 5 bases, and 19 bases separated the two germline ends. The TCR originated in a man between 18 and 35 years old who received the YFV17D yellow fever vaccine. The starting material was CD8+ T cells sorted from PBMCs, obtained 45 days after the yellow fever booster vaccination. The gene calls are TRBV12-5 and TRBJ1-2, with a possible D match to TRBD1 (5 bases). CDR3 protein: CASGLVLTGTTFYGYTF. CDR3 bases: TGTGCTAGTGGTTTGGTACTGACCGGGACGACTTTTTATGGCTACACCTTC.